This T cell receptor (beta chain) was recorded in a study of T cell repertoires in aging, cancer and after chemotherapy. On the study more broadly: Donors were grouped into six age bands spanning 30 or younger through 70 or older.

TRB rearrangements spanning V, D and J were amplified using mixed TRB-A/B primers. TCRdb fed the multiplex PCR reads into MiXCR, producing one record per CDR3 protein. The sample includes 4,000 to 6,000 distinct CDR3 sequences, under 40% of them seen just once. Whole-study findings and limits: Untreated cancer patients had significantly lower blood TCR diversity than age-matched healthy donors.

The template was genomic DNA from peripheral blood, not RNA. The table lists this clonotype with a few counts. Its antigen is unidentified. This CDR3 spans 15 amino acids. Deletions cut 0 bases from V and 4 bases from J, with 10 bases between. Germline V CDR1 and CDR2: SGHDT, YYEEEE. The source is a human donor with a blood cancer. The chain is built from TRBV5-6 and TRBJ2-2; D may be TRBD1 or TRBD2 (5 bases each). The sequenced sample consisted of blood. The CDR3 region has the DNA TGTGCCAGCAGCTTGGGGGGCGCGGGCACCGGGGAGCTGTTTTTT. It codes for CASSLGGAGTGELFF.